This TCR beta chain was sequenced in a study of identical twins (dated by TCRdb to about 2016). In terms of the full investigation: To test whether fetal clonotypes persist, the study used deep sequencing on TCR alpha and beta repertoires from monozygotic twins, unrelated adults of various ages, and cord blood. To rule out contamination, the twin experiments were replicated at different times with different library preparation protocols.

Study-level results and caveats: Recombination models systematically underestimated out-of-frame TCR alpha sharing in monozygotic twins but agreed with sharing between unrelated individuals. Compared with coincidental sharing between unrelated individuals, out-of-frame TCR alpha sequences shared between twins showed an excess of sequences with low generation probability. Excess twin sharing in beta out-of-frame sequences was weaker because fewer shared sequences lowered the signal-to-noise ratio. Zero-insertion analyses could be partly confounded by invariant T cells such as MAIT and iNKT, although diverse VJ usage argued against such confounding for most clonotypes. Fewer insertions were carried by abundant cord blood beta clonotypes; a weaker similar trend was observed in young adult naive repertoires, while no such trend was observed in memory repertoires. Because the same donors could not be followed over many years, the conclusions depended on cross-sectional statistical analysis.

The CDR3 sequence holds 12 residues, the cysteine and phenylalanine included. Only the CDR3 DNA stays, 36 bases, in frame from base 1. CDR1 and CDR2 are drawn from the germline V gene (reference sequence): PRHDT, FYEKMQ. V loses 5 bases at its end and J loses 9 bases; junction bases beyond the gene matches: 5. Comments on this clonotype: Its antigen is unknown. There are no base qualities to consult, and no much larger clone falls within one base.

Library creation used 5' RACE. These reads were obtained on an Illumina HiSeq 2000. A universal primer binding site was introduced by template switching, and a unique molecular identifier was present in the final cDNA, enabling accurate counting of TCR cDNA molecules. First-strand cDNA for TCR alpha and beta chains was synthesized from specific primers in the conserved constant-segment region. To control for contamination, each cDNA library was double barcoded with a SMART-Mk sample barcode plus Illumina barcodes. TruSeq adapter sequences and Illumina sample barcodes were added in two successive PCR steps. The TCR alpha and beta cDNA libraries were sequenced on the Illumina HiSeq platform using custom primers. The authors processed their data as follows. MiGEC was used to process raw reads and extract unique molecular identifiers, and MiXCR was used to find CDR3 positions. Recombination models were inferred per individual with the repgenHMM and IGoR tools using an EM algorithm. The analysis of shared clonotypes was done with the tcR package in R, with sharing normalized by the product of cloneset sizes. To study raw recombination without the effects of thymic and clonal selection, out-of-frame nonproductive sequences were analyzed. TCRdb reworked the public reads: Q25 trimming with fastp, MiXCR clone assembly, productive beta chains retained. Rows with a matching CDR3 protein are joined into one entry that keeps the most common DNA and genes. The V and J calls were determined by TCRdb, not by the authors. The sample includes 1.5 million or so distinct CDR3 sequences, with about 30% observed a single time. The top ten clonotypes cover about 0.25% of the sample.

Every donor was a healthy Caucasian. The source of this sequence is a newborn girl in good health. The sequence links TRBV13 to TRBJ1-2, with 8 central nucleotides matching TRBD1. Sequenced: cord blood. The base sequence is TGTGCCAGCAGCGATGACAGGGGCAGCTACACCTTC. This encodes CASSDDRGSYTF. With the portions outside the CDR3 filled from the reference TRBV13 and TRBJ1-2 genes, the complete variable region becomes AAGVIQSPRHLIKEKRETATLKCYPIPRHDTVYWYQQGPGQDPQFLISFYEKMQSDKGSIPDRFSAQQFSDYHSELNMSSLELGDSALYFCASSDDRGSYTFGSGTRLTVV.